One and the same sample provided the 17 T cell receptor beta chains below, sequenced in a study of blood T cell repertoires in COVID-19. Here immunoSEQ multiplex PCR was the method, and the copy in TCRdb shows in-frame clones only, minus some. Among more than 150,000 clones, around 87% were seen once, and the ten largest hold approximately 0.88%. The sample consisted of peripheral blood. The source is a woman younger than 30 who had recovered from COVID-19.

The chain recombines TRBV5-1 with TRBJ2-3; 8 bases are a match to TRBD2. The CDR3 is made up of 15 amino acids. Germline-derived CDR1 and CDR2 are SGHRS and YFSETQ. Trimming at V came to 7 bases and at J to 0 bases, leaving 7 bases not matched to a gene. The CDR3 here is CASVGLAGSTDTQYF. The CDR3 DNA follows: TGCGCCAGCGTCGGACTAGCCGGGAGCACAGATACGCAGTATTTT. The whole variable domain, filled in from reference TRBV5-1 and TRBJ2-3, reads KAGVTQTPRYLIKTRGQQVTLSCSPISGHRSVSWYQQTPGQGLQFLFEYFSETQRNKGNFPGRFSGRQFSNSRSEMNVSTLELGDSALYLCASVGLAGSTDTQYFGPGTRLTVL.

The genes are TRBV20-1 and TRBJ1-1; D is perhaps TRBD1 (6 bases). This CDR3 comprises 11 residues. Germline assignment: CDR1 DFQATT and CDR2 SNEGSKA (reference sequence). The V and J ends lost 6 bases and 8 bases respectively, with 13 bases between them. CDR3 protein: CSANRASEAFF. CDR3 DNA: TGCAGTGCAAACAGGGCGTCCGAAGCTTTCTTT.

Only a few counts were recorded for this clone. The chain links TRBV18 to TRBJ1-1; D remains ambiguous. Trimming took off 3 bases at V and 7 bases at J, with 9 bases between the two ends. Germline V CDR1 and CDR2: KGHSH, LQKENI. This CDR3 has 12 residues. This chain's CDR3 is CASSPGRGEAFF. The CDR3 bases are TGTGCCAGCTCACCCGGCCGAGGTGAAGCTTTCTTT.

V usage is TRBV5-1 and J usage is TRBJ2-1; TRBD2 agrees at 13 bases. With V trimmed by 0 bases and J by 8 bases, 2 bases remained unmatched. The germline CDR1 and CDR2 sequences are SGHRS and YFSETQ. The CDR3 length is 15 residues. The CDR3 nucleotides are TGCGCCAGCAGCTTGGGCGGGACTAGCGGGGATGAGCAGTTCTTC. Translated: CASSLGGTSGDEQFF.

The V call is TRBV2, the J call TRBJ2-7; TRBD2 might be the D (5 bases). Trimming stripped 7 bases from V and 2 bases from J, with 12 bases between. Germline CDR1 reads SNHLY; CDR2 reads FYNNEI. This CDR3 comprises 13 residues. The CDR3, as DNA: TGTGCCAGCAAAGAGCGGATCCCCTACGAGCAGTACGTC. The encoded protein is CASKERIPYEQYV.

The count of this clone is one. The chain's CDR3 is CASSQDPGINTGELFF. The CDR3, as DNA: TGCGCCAGCAGCCAAGATCCAGGGATTAACACCGGGGAGCTGTTTTTT. The V call is TRBV4-3, the J call TRBJ2-2; D is perhaps TRBD1 (5 bases). Trimming shortened V by 0 bases and J by 2 bases, and 10 bases separated the two germline ends. Germline CDR1 LGHNA, CDR2 YSLEER. CDR3 size: 16 residues.

This chain joins TRBV30 and TRBJ1-2; 10 nucleotides agree with TRBD1. This CDR3 has 13 residues. J gave up 5 bases and V 3 bases, and 3 bases lay outside the gene matches. Germline CDR1 is GTSNPN and CDR2 is SVGIG (reference sequence). The CDR3 here is CAWSGTGVYGYTF. CDR3 sequence (DNA): TGTGCCTGGAGCGGGACAGGGGTATATGGCTACACCTTC.

This clone was observed once. The chain employs TRBV4-1 and TRBJ2-2; TRBD2 aligns across 16 bases. Trimming cost V 3 bases and J 7 bases; bases outside gene matches: 14. Germline V lookup: CDR1 MGHRA, CDR2 YSYEKL. There are 20 residues in the CDR3. The CDR3 reads CASSHPPGLAGGLFGGELFF. In DNA, the CDR3 is TGCGCCAGCAGCCACCCGCCGGGACTAGCGGGGGGGCTTTTTGGCGGGGAGCTGTTTTTT.

This clone was seen only a few times. The chain employs TRBV27 and TRBJ1-3; no clear D gene. The CDR3 loop spans 16 amino acids. Germline CDR1 reads MNHEY; CDR2 reads SMNVEV (reference sequence). V dropped 5 bases and J dropped 4 bases, with 18 bases sitting between them. The CDR3, as DNA: TGTGCCAGCAGTCCACTTGGCGGGTGGGTCGGAAACACCATATATTTT. This gives the protein CASSPLGGWVGNTIYF.

The rearrangement uses TRBV19 and TRBJ2-1; D uncertain. The V end lost 3 bases, the J end lost 7 bases, and 7 bases lay between the germline ends. The CDR3 consists of 12 residues. The germline V gene has CDR1 LNHDA and CDR2 SQIVND (reference sequence). The CDR3, as DNA: TGTGCCAGTAGTATCCTCAGGAATGAGCAGTTCTTC. Its translation: CASSILRNEQFF.

The chain links TRBV6-2 or TRBV6-3 to TRBJ1-5; TRBD1 aligns across 8 bases. The ends lost 4 bases at V and 6 bases at J; junction bases unmatched: 5. The germline V gene encodes CDR1 MNHEY and CDR2 SVGEGT. This CDR3 is 14 amino acids long. CDR3 nucleotides: TGTGCCAGCAGTTTCGGACAGGGTCGTCAGCCCCAGCATTTT. Its translation is CASSFGQGRQPQHF.

This clone was observed once. The genes are TRBV21-1 and TRBJ2-2; no check of the table's D call, TRBD1, against the DNA was made. TRBV21-1 is deemed a pseudogene. CDR3 size: 14 residues. The CDR3 region is CASRQGPNTGELFF. CDR3 DNA: TGTGCCAGCAGACAGGGACCGAACACCGGGGAGCTGTTTTTT.

The chain couples TRBV9 to TRBJ2-1; D remains unclear. The V and J ends lost 5 bases and 9 bases respectively, with 12 bases between them. Germline-derived CDR1 and CDR2 are SGDLS and YYNGEE. This CDR3 is built from 12 residues. CDR3 region: CASSGLKTEQFF. DNA of the CDR3: TGTGCCAGCAGTGGCCTTAAAACTGAGCAGTTCTTC.

The J gene is TRBJ2-1, the V gene TRBV19, with 9 bases that match TRBD1. The V gene's germline CDR1 is LNHDA and CDR2 SQIVND (reference sequence). The J segment lost 0 bases and the V segment lost 5 bases, leaving 8 bases of the junction unmatched. This CDR3 region has 17 residues. The CDR3 DNA reads TGTGCCAGTAGTCAGGGACAGGGACAGAGCTCCTACAATGAGCAGTTCTTC. Residues: CASSQGQGQSSYNEQFF. Based on the CDR3 plus reference TRBV19 and TRBJ2-1, the full variable domain is DGGITQSPKYLFRKEGQNVTLSCEQNLNHDAMYWYRQDPGQGLRLIYYSQIVNDFQKGDIAEGYSVSREKKESFPLTVTSAQKNPTAFYLCASSQGQGQSSYNEQFFGPGTRLTVL.

V gene TRBV13 combines with J gene TRBJ2-3; TRBD2 aligns across 12 bases. V was clipped by 5 bases and J by 3 bases; unmatched bases: 12. This CDR3 has 18 amino acids. Per germline, CDR1 PRHDT and CDR2 FYEKMQ (reference sequence). The CDR3 loop is CASSPPLPSGGATDTQYF. The CDR3 coding sequence is TGTGCCAGCAGCCCCCCCCTTCCTAGCGGGGGGGCGACAGATACGCAGTATTTT.

V and J are TRBV7-3 and TRBJ2-2; TRBD1 agrees at 12 bases. CDR3 length equals 16 residues. Germline CDR1 reads SGHTA; CDR2 reads FQGTGA. After removal of 3 bases from V and 6 bases from J, the junction contained 5 bases not matched to a gene. CDR3 in DNA: TGTGCCAGCAGCTTCATTGGGACAGGGGGCTCCGGGGAGCTGTTTTTT. It is translated as CASSFIGTGGSGELFF.

The chain joins TRBV5-6 to TRBJ1-6; no firm D call. The V end lost 0 bases, the J end lost 7 bases, and 8 bases lay between the germline ends. The CDR3 runs 14 residues. Germline lookup yields CDR1 SGHDT and CDR2 YYEEEE. In DNA form, the CDR3 reads TGTGCCAGCAGCTTGGTTTCGGGGAATTCACCCCTCCACTTT. This encodes CASSLVSGNSPLHF.